This TCR beta chain appears in the sequencing data of a study of CXCR3-negative and CXCR3-positive naive CD8 T cells (dated by TCRdb to about 2019). About the investigation overall: In total, roughly 130 million TRB reads were obtained, corresponding to roughly 1.5 +/- 0.3 million reads per library. The TRBV-TRBJ cluster analysis covered naive subsets from about 5 donors and memory cells from 3 donors. The diversity and physicochemical repertoire analyses included 11 donors pooled from two independent experiments.

What the work shows at the level of the full study, not this receptor alone: CXCR3 expression partially decreased after cryopreservation, so most assays used freshly isolated PBMCs. Compared with CXCR3-negative naive cells, CXCR3-positive naive cells had TRB CDR3s with higher hydrophobicity (lower Kidera factor 4), lower energy, and higher strength and volume indices. Similar TRBV-TRBJ usage was shown by naive CXCR3-negative and CXCR3-positive cells from the same donor, whereas distinct patterns were shown by memory cells. Comparably high repertoire diversity was found in both naive subsets, whereas much lower repertoire diversity was found in memory CD8+ T cells. Because surface CD5, which is linked to self-reactivity in mice, was comparable between the naive subsets, TCR interaction strength was also inferred from TRB CDR3 physicochemical properties.

The CDR3 holds 14 amino acids from the cysteine to the phenylalanine. The DNA is not on file. The germline V gene (reference sequence) sets CDR1 to SGHKS and CDR2 to YYEKEE. Comment on this clonotype: This receptor's antigen is unknown.

For every CD8+ T cell subset, approximately 300,000 cells were flow-sorted straight into RLT lysis buffer, and each subset was sorted in triplicate. To keep memory contaminants out, a stringent definition of naive CD8+ T cells was applied: CD45RO-CCR7+CD27+CD95-. Peripheral blood mononuclear cells were isolated from buffy coats using standard density gradient centrifugation. Naive CXCR3-negative and CXCR3-positive CD8+ T cells were flow-sorted on a FACSAria III. An RNeasy Mini Kit was used to extract total RNA from the sorted cells. The sample was run on a NextSeq 550. The Human TCR Profiling Kit (MiLaboratory) was used to make UMI-labeled 5' RACE TRB cDNA libraries. cDNA synthesis used the entire amount of extracted RNA, and PCR amplification then used the entire amount of cDNA produced. Libraries were prepared in parallel with an identical number of PCR cycles. The published analysis was carried out like this. With a minimum of two reads required per UMI, MIGEC and MiXCR pulled out about 52,000 +/- 9,100 unique UMI-labeled TRB cDNA molecules from each library. Each library averaged about 37,000 +/- 9,700 functional in-frame TRB CDR3 nucleotide clonotypes without stop codons. After downsampling to 5000 UMI-labeled TRB molecules per sample, diversity metrics such as normalized Shannon-Wiener and Chao1 were calculated in VDJtools. VDJtools was used to calculate clonotype-size-weighted physicochemical properties of the central five CDR3 residues, namely interaction energy, strength, volume and Kidera factor 4. Once TCRdb had reprocessed the reads, it stored one entry per CDR3 protein sequence and supplied no DNA. The V and J calls and clone size come from TCRdb's table, not from the authors' own analysis. This sample's records show 95,000 to 100,000 distinct CDR3 sequences. The ten largest clones capture roughly 1.1% of the sample.

This clonotype originated in a human donor in good health. Some clones in this sample may be carry-over from other donors' samples. The sequence links TRBV5-5 to TRBJ2-5. Source material: naive CXCR3+ CD8+ T cells from blood. The cell subset or site label of this sample denotes: CD45RO-CCR7+CD27+CD95- naive CD8+ T cells expressing CXCR3 (TNR3+). The CDR3 corresponds to CASSLEFGEETQYF.